The entry below describes one TCR beta chain. Antigen specificity is unknown. This sample is drawn from a study of T cell responses to AZD1222 COVID-19 vaccine. Overall study findings and caveats: It should be noted that donors were predominantly white British and more often female, and clonal diversity was possibly underestimated.

TCRdb's copy holds only in-frame clones and misses some; the assay was immunoSEQ multiplex PCR. The repertoire has more than 95,000 clones, around 80% of them found once; the top ten carry roughly a quarter. V shed 4 bases and J shed 4 bases, with 17 bases lying between them. The CDR3 covers 15 residues. Germline lookup yields CDR1 MDHEN and CDR2 SYDVKM. The receptor's source is an adult who received the AZD1222 COVID-19 vaccine. The specimen comprised peripheral blood, sampled 28 days after the second AZD1222 dose. This chain connects TRBV28 to TRBJ2-7; D might be TRBD2 (6 bases). CDR3 bases: TGTGCCAGCAGTTCCCCGGGACTCTACGGTTACGAGCAGTACTTC. This encodes CASSSPGLYGYEQYF.